In its sample, the clone carrying this T cell receptor (beta chain) was seen a few times. The antigen remains undetermined. The data were taken from a study of T-cell reconstitution after alpha-beta-depleted transplantation in children. Study results and limitations: At one year after transplant, newly produced T cells mostly accounted for T-cell counts and diversity. Diversity of TCRbeta at day 60 was high in some patients, arising from surviving recipient T cells and thymic progenitors. Expanded graft clones numbering several hundred reportedly gave rise to alpha-beta T cells about two months after transplant.

J lost 3 bases, V lost 3 bases, and 7 bases had no gene match. In germline, CDR1 is SGHRS, CDR2 YFSETQ. This CDR3 is 15 amino acids long. Unique molecular identifiers featured in how the TCRbeta library was prepared. TCRdb re-called the PCR reads with MiXCR, one entry per CDR3 protein. Of over 45,000 distinct CDR3 sequences listed, 44% were seen once; the top ten hold about 98%. The chain joins TRBV5-1 to TRBJ2-3; TRBD2 matches at 7 bases. Sequencing was performed on PBMCs, mostly from graft donor cells, taken 360 days after TCRalphabeta/CD19-depleted stem cell transplant. The sequence came from a male patient under 18 who had a stem cell transplant for acute lymphoblastic leukemia, so the T cells may come from the graft donor. The CDR3 coding sequence is TGCGCCAGCAGCTCGGTCCAGCGGGAAACAGATACGCAGTATTTT. It encodes CASSSVQRETDTQYF.